Listed below are T cell receptor beta chains from one sample, sequenced in a study of CD8 T cells in ankylosing spondylitis. TCRdb independently ran MiXCR on the 5' RACE reads; one entry per CDR3 protein. The sample has 650,000 to 800,000 distinct CDR3 sequences, 15% to 20% seen once; the top ten hold 15% to 20%. Sequences were obtained from blood, either unsorted or a sorted T cell fraction (not recorded which). The origin of the receptors is a male donor with ankylosing spondylitis. Each CDR3 is given with its conserved first and last residue. A D gene is named only where the DNA matches it firmly. The listing skips clone size in some rows; elsewhere it reads once, few, many or a size class.

TRBV5-1	few	-	TRBJ2-2	CASSQTGILGTGELFF	TGCGCCAGCAGCCAAACCGGGATCCTGGGCACCGGGGAGCTGTTTTTT
TRBV16	-	-	TRBJ1-6	CASSRSRGAANSPLHF	TGTGCCAGCAGCAGATCAAGGGGGGCTGCGAATTCACCCCTCCACTTT
TRBV9	few	-	TRBJ2-5	CASSPRDGETQYF	TGTGCCAGCAGCCCCAGGGACGGGGAGACCCAGTACTTC
TRBV7-6	-	-	TRBJ1-3	CASSLGDYGSSGNTIYF	TGTGCCAGCAGCTTAGGAGATTACGGGTCATCTGGAAACACCATATATTTT
TRBV12-3/TRBV12-4	-	-	TRBJ2-7	CASSLGFLEQYF	TGTGCCAGCAGTTTAGGCTTTTTAGAGCAGTACTTC
TRBV19	-	-	TRBJ2-1	CASSGISGSYNEQFF	TGTGCCAGTAGTGGGATTTCGGGGTCCTACAATGAGCAGTTCTTC
TRBV20-1	few	-	TRBJ1-5	CSASTGRASISNQPQHF	TGCAGTGCTAGTACTGGCAGGGCCTCAATTAGCAATCAGCCCCAGCATTTT
TRBV6-2/TRBV6-3	-	-	TRBJ2-7	CASTLTPLDYEQYF	TGTGCCAGCACCCTTACCCCACTAGACTACGAGCAGTACTTC
TRBV18	few	-	TRBJ2-6	CASSTGLSGANVLTF	TGTGCCAGCTCTACAGGACTTTCTGGGGCCAACGTCCTGACTTTC
TRBV30	-	TRBD1	TRBJ1-2	CAWSGQGGYGYTF	TGTGCCTGGAGCGGACAGGGAGGATATGGCTACACCTTC
TRBV12-3/TRBV12-4	few	-	TRBJ1-1	CASSFSFGTEAFF	TGTGCCAGCAGTTTTAGCTTTGGGACTGAAGCTTTCTTT
TRBV6-1	-	TRBD1	TRBJ2-4	CASSPAGQGVAKNIQYF	TGTGCCAGCAGCCCGGCGGGACAGGGAGTAGCCAAAAACATTCAGTACTTC
TRBV4-2	few	TRBD1	TRBJ1-2	CASSPSDRGSKNYGYTF	TGTGCCAGCAGCCCCTCGGACAGGGGAAGTAAAAACTATGGCTACACCTTC
TRBV5-6	-	TRBD2	TRBJ2-1	CASSFYSGKVNEQFF	TGTGCCAGCAGCTTCTATAGCGGGAAGGTCAATGAGCAGTTCTTC
TRBV2	-	TRBD1	TRBJ1-4	CASSNTGATNEKLFF	TGTGCCAGCAGTAACACAGGGGCAACTAATGAAAAACTGTTTTTT
TRBV5-1	-	TRBD2	TRBJ2-3	CASRTGAGDTQYF	TGCGCCAGCAGAACGGGAGCGGGGGATACGCAGTATTTT